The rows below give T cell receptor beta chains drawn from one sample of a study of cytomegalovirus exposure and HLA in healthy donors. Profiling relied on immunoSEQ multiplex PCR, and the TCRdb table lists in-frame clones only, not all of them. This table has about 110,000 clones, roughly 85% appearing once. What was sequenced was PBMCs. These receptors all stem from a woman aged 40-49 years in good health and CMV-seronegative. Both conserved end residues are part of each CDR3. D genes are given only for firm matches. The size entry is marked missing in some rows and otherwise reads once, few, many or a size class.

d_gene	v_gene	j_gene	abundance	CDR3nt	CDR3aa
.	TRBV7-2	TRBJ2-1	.	TGTGCCAGCAGCTCCAAGGGGAATGAGCAGTTCTTC	CASSSKGNEQFF
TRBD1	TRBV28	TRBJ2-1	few	TGTGCCAGCAGTTTCGAGGAGGGACAGGGGCTTGGTGAGCAGTTCTTC	CASSFEEGQGLGEQFF
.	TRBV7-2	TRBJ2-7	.	TGTGCCAGCAGCTTAGATCAGGGGCCATACGAGCAGTACTTC	CASSLDQGPYEQYF
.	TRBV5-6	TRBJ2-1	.	TGTGCCAGCAGCTTGCCGAGTGGTGAGCAGTTCTTC	CASSLPSGEQFF
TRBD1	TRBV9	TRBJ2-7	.	TGTGCCAGCAGCGTAGTCGACAGGGATGGAGAGCAGTACTTC	CASSVVDRDGEQYF
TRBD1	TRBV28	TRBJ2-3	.	TGTGCCAGCAGTTCCCCCACCGGGACAGGGGTCTCCTCTAGCACAGATACGCAGTATTTT	CASSSPTGTGVSSSTDTQYF
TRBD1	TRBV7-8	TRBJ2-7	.	TGTGCCAGCAGCTTAGTACCGGGACAGCTGTCCTACGAGCAGTACTTC	CASSLVPGQLSYEQYF
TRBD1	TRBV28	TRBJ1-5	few	TGTGCCAGCAGGTCAACACAGGGGAGATATAGCAATCAGCCCCAGCATTTT	CASRSTQGRYSNQPQHF
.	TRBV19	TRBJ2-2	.	TGTGCCAGTAGTATCAGGGAAAGTGCCGGGGAGCTGTTTTTT	CASSIRESAGELFF
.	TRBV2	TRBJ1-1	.	TGTGCCAGAAGTACGGACACGAACACTGAAGCTTTCTTT	CARSTDTNTEAFF
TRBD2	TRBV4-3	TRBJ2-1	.	TGCGCCAGCAGCCAAGATTTAGCGGGGGAATACAATGAGCAGTTCTTC	CASSQDLAGEYNEQFF
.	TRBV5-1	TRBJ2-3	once	TGCGCCAGCAGCTTGATCGGCGGGGGCACAGATACGCAGTATTTT	CASSLIGGGTDTQYF
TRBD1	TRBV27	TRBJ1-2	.	TGTGCCAGCAGTTTATTTTCTACAGGGGAGACCAACTATGGCTACACCTTC	CASSLFSTGETNYGYTF
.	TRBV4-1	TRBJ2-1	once	TGCGCCAGCAGCCAAGGACCCGGAGGGCTATCTAATGAGCAGTTCTTC	CASSQGPGGLSNEQFF
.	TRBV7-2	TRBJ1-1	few	TGTGCCAGCAGCTTAGGAGCGGGGGCCAACACTGAAGCTTTCTTT	CASSLGAGANTEAFF
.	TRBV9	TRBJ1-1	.	TGTGCCAGCAGCGCGGTAGCGGGACACCTTAACACTGAAGCTTTCTTT	CASSAVAGHLNTEAFF